This T cell receptor beta chain came from a study of CD8 T cells in Susac syndrome. This clonotype was counted a single time. Its target is unknown. Random hexamers were used to reverse transcribe roughly 0.45 to 1 ug of RNA. A single record per CDR3 protein comes from TCRdb applying MiXCR to the immunoSEQ multiplex PCR reads. The table shows about 80,000 distinct CDR3 sequences, with 90% to 95% occurring only once. Germline-derived CDR1 and CDR2 are KGHDR and SFDVKD. CDR3 length: 13 amino acids. The germline V and J ends were trimmed by 4 bases and 7 bases, with 13 bases remaining between them. Whole-study results and caveats: It was acknowledged in the study that its TCR sequencing and HLA analysis involved a relatively small number of individuals.

The gene calls are TRBV24-1 and TRBJ2-7; D might be TRBD2 (6 bases). The sequence was collected from a human donor with multiple sclerosis. Specimen: CD8+ T cells from PBMCs. The CDR3 spells CATSDMGLAEQYF. The DNA of the CDR3 is TGTGCCACCAGTGACATGGGACTGGCTGAGCAGTACTTC.